This entry is about one T cell receptor (beta chain). V lost 4 bases to trimming and J lost 9 bases, with 16 bases between them. The CDR3 is 15 residues long. The V gene's germline CDR1 is MNHEY and CDR2 SVGAGI. The data originate from a study of blood T cell repertoires in COVID-19. Looking at the study overall: COVID-19 samples, acute and convalescent, were from the United States, Italy and Spain. From T cells, B-cell-depleted T cells, or PBMCs came the material, which was cDNA or gDNA.

In the original workflow: Amplified reference gene primers provided the basis for estimating nucleated cell counts. The repertoire was sequenced with immunoSEQ multiplex PCR; TCRdb's copy has only in-frame clones and lacks some. The D gene and trimming were derived from the DNA, and the V and J assignments and clone size from that table. Of around 72,000 clones in the sample, roughly 85% are singletons; the top ten hold roughly 1.9%. This TCR derives from a woman aged 55-69 years with acute or convalescent COVID-19. This sequence joins TRBV6-5 and TRBJ1-6, with no clear D. The sample taken for sequencing was peripheral blood. In DNA form, the CDR3 reads TGTGCCAGCAGTTCCTCCCCGGTTGCGGGTTCACCCCTCCACTTT. Its protein product is CASSSSPVAGSPLHF.